Below, 22 T cell receptor beta chains from the same sample are listed, as sequenced in a study of blood T cell repertoires in COVID-19. Produced via immunoSEQ multiplex PCR; TCRdb's table is partial and in-frame only. The sample holds about 64,000 clones, approximately 90% seen once. The sample consisted of peripheral blood. All receptors come from a human donor in a cohort sampled during active COVID-19.

On this clone: The sample holds other DNA sequences that translate to the same CDR3. The chain has TRBV11-2 and TRBJ2-1; 9 bases match TRBD2. This CDR3 comprises 15 residues. Losses at the gene ends were 4 bases for V and 2 bases for J; bases not matched to a gene: 3. Germline V gene sequence: CDR1 SGHAT, CDR2 FQNNGV. The CDR3 loop is CASSSTSGPYNEQFF. CDR3 nucleotide sequence: TGTGCCAGCAGCTCGACTAGCGGTCCCTACAATGAGCAGTTCTTC.

The chain joins TRBV5-4 to TRBJ2-5; TRBD2 matches at 9 bases. V trimming: 2 bases; J trimming: 5 bases; junction bases outside the gene matches: 10. Looked up from germline, CDR1 is SGHNT and CDR2 is YYREEE (reference sequence). This CDR3 region has 16 residues. The CDR3 coding sequence is TGTGCCAGCAGCTTCCAGGCGGGAGGGGGAACGGAGACCCAGTACTTC. It translates to CASSFQAGGGTETQYF.

The chain carries TRBV4-3 and TRBJ2-1; D perhaps matches TRBD2 (6 bases). The germline gives CDR1 LGHNA, CDR2 YSLEER. V was cut by 1 base and J by 0 bases, with 13 bases left in between. The CDR3 has 17 residues. CDR3 region: CASSQVSGVPSYNEQFF. CDR3 nucleotides: TGCGCCAGCAGCCAAGTATCGGGAGTCCCCTCCTACAATGAGCAGTTCTTC.

This clone has only a few counts. The J gene is TRBJ2-2, the V gene TRBV19, with a weak D call TRBD2 (5 bases). From germline, CDR1 is LNHDA and CDR2 SQIVND (reference sequence). V lost 7 bases to trimming and J lost 5 bases, with 11 bases between them. The CDR3 spans 13 residues. Here the CDR3 reads CASKKPGTGELFF. CDR3 nucleotide sequence: TGTGCCAGTAAAAAACCGGGGACCGGGGAGCTGTTTTTT.

CDR3 amino acids: CASSPRTGFPNEQYF. The DNA of the CDR3 is TGTGCCAGCAGCCCCAGAACAGGATTCCCTAACGAGCAGTACTTC. J is TRBJ2-7 and V is TRBV7-2; possibly TRBD1 for D (5 bases). V dropped 5 bases and J dropped 5 bases, with 19 bases sitting between them. Germline V gives CDR1 SGHTA, CDR2 FQGNSA. This CDR3 has 15 residues.

V usage is TRBV4-1 and J usage is TRBJ2-2; no clear D gene. The CDR3 sequence is 15 residues long. Between the trimmed V and J ends, which lost 0 bases and 3 bases, there was a span of 8 bases. The germline CDR1 and CDR2 sequences are MGHRA and YSYEKL. CDR3 coding DNA: TGCGCCAGCAGCCAAGAGGGCCAGCACACCGGGGAGCTGTTTTTT. The encoded protein is CASSQEGQHTGELFF.

The rearrangement joins TRBV5-6 to TRBJ2-7, with 14 bases matching TRBD2. This CDR3 has 18 residues. The V gene's germline CDR1 is SGHDT and CDR2 YYEEEE. J lost 4 bases, V lost 3 bases, and 12 bases had no gene match. The CDR3 protein is CASSYSGLAGAQTYEQYF. The CDR3 DNA reads TGTGCCAGCAGCTACTCGGGACTAGCGGGAGCCCAGACTTACGAGCAGTACTTC.

The chain is built from TRBV6-4 and TRBJ2-3; D not certain. Germline V gene lookup returns CDR1 MRHNA and CDR2 SNTAGT. The length of the CDR3 is 15 residues. V shed 4 bases and J shed 2 bases, with 13 bases lying between them. CDR3 bases: TGTGCCAGCAGTGTCGAGGTCTTTGTCACAGATACGCAGTATTTT. Amino acid sequence: CASSVEVFVTDTQYF.

This clone has a single count. This chain joins TRBV4-2 and TRBJ1-1; D gene unclear. The V and J ends lost 1 base and 3 bases respectively, with 6 bases between them. The CDR3 is 13 amino acids. Germline V gives CDR1 LGHNA, CDR2 YNFKEQ. CDR3 sequence: CASSQARDTEAFF. CDR3 nucleotide sequence: TGTGCCAGCAGCCAAGCGAGGGACACTGAAGCTTTCTTT.

This chain links TRBV4-1 with TRBJ2-1, with 15 bases lining up with TRBD2. V trimming: 4 bases; J trimming: 4 bases; junction bases outside the gene matches: 11. Germline loops: CDR1 MGHRA, CDR2 YSYEKL. This CDR3 is 19 amino acids long. In DNA, the CDR3 is TGCGCCAGCAGCCGCTGGTCCGGGACTAGCGGGAGGACATACAATGAGCAGTTCTTC. It yields the protein CASSRWSGTSGRTYNEQFF.

This clone was counted once. This rearrangement joins TRBV18 to TRBJ2-1, with 10 bases fitting TRBD2. Germline V CDR1 and CDR2: KGHSH, LQKENI. This CDR3 is built from 15 residues. V lost 1 base to trimming and J lost 3 bases; unmatched junction nucleotides: 0. Here the CDR3 reads CASSPQREGYNEQFF. The CDR3 DNA follows: TGTGCCAGCTCACCACAGCGGGAGGGCTACAATGAGCAGTTCTTC.

Relative to its sample, this clone is medium-sized. This chain links TRBV19 with TRBJ1-3; no reliable D call. The CDR3 spans 15 residues. With 4 bases removed from V and 2 bases from J, the gap between germline ends came to 12 bases. The germline V gene has CDR1 LNHDA and CDR2 SQIVND (reference sequence). The CDR3 coding sequence is TGTGCCAGTAGTACCCCAGGAGGTACTGGAAACACCATATATTTT. Encoded protein: CASSTPGGTGNTIYF.

The chain has TRBV5-4 and TRBJ1-3; 11 positions agree with TRBD1. V gave up 4 bases and J gave up 0 bases; unmatched junction bases: 6. Germline CDR1 is SGHNT and CDR2 is YYREEE (reference sequence). CDR3 length equals 17 residues. The CDR3 region is CASSLIGTGGSGNTIYF. In DNA, the CDR3 is TGTGCCAGCAGCCTCATAGGGACAGGGGGCTCTGGAAACACCATATATTTT.

The chain has TRBV5-6 and TRBJ2-1; D possibly corresponds to TRBD1 (5 bases). Germline CDR1 SGHDT, CDR2 YYEEEE. V was shortened by 0 bases and J by 7 bases, with 11 bases between the two germline ends. There are 14 residues in the CDR3. The CDR3 reads CASSLAFTGNEQFF. Written as DNA, the CDR3 is TGTGCCAGCAGCTTGGCCTTTACAGGTAATGAGCAGTTCTTC.

The chain couples TRBV6-2 or TRBV6-3 to TRBJ2-3, with a tentative D call TRBD2 (6 bases). This CDR3 contains 13 residues. Germline CDR1 MNHEY, CDR2 SVGEGT. Trimming stripped 6 bases from V and 3 bases from J, with 10 bases between. The CDR3 DNA sequence: TGTGCCAGCAGCCGGGGGACTACAGATACGCAGTATTTT. It translates to CASSRGTTDTQYF.

CDR3 loop: CASSSPQGGAALSYNEQFF. The CDR3 DNA reads TGCGCCAGCAGCTCCCCCCAGGGAGGAGCGGCACTCTCCTACAATGAGCAGTTCTTC. The rearrangement joins TRBV10-2 to TRBJ2-1; maybe TRBD2 (6 bases). Trimming took off 6 bases at V and 0 bases at J, with 24 bases between the two ends. CDR1 is WSHSY, CDR2 SAAADI, per germline. The CDR3 consists of 19 residues.

The chain is built from TRBV21-1 and TRBJ2-7; the table gives TRBD2 as D, unverified against the DNA. TRBV21-1 is described as a pseudogene. The CDR3 has 18 residues. The CDR3 is CASSNLPRRGRAYYEQYF. The CDR3 DNA reads TGTGCCAGCAGCAACCTACCCCGGCGGGGCAGGGCCTACTACGAGCAGTACTTC.

This clone was seen a few times. The chain couples TRBV4-2 to TRBJ2-3; D gene unclear. This CDR3 is built from 12 residues. The V gene's germline CDR1 is LGHNA and CDR2 YNFKEQ. Trimming took 8 bases from V and 4 from J, leaving 10 bases between them. Here the CDR3 DNA reads TGTGCCAGCGCCCTACCGGCAGATACGCAGTATTTT. It specifies CASALPADTQYF.

The J gene is TRBJ2-1, the V gene TRBV27, with TRBD2 matching 12 bases. The V segment lost 6 bases and the J segment 2 bases; nucleotides outside the gene matches: 2. The CDR3 is 15 residues long. Germline V gene data show CDR1 as MNHEY and CDR2 as SMNVEV (reference sequence). The CDR3 protein is CASRGLAGTYNEQFF. Written as DNA, the CDR3 is TGTGCCAGCAGAGGACTAGCGGGAACCTACAATGAGCAGTTCTTC.

The V call is TRBV15, the J call TRBJ2-5; 7 bases are shared with TRBD1. In germline, CDR1 is LNHNV, CDR2 YYDKDF (reference sequence). This CDR3 is built from 13 residues. V lost 1 base, J lost 5 bases, and 1 base stayed unmatched. CDR3 region: CATSRGRGETQYF. Written as DNA, the CDR3 is TGTGCCACCAGCAGAGGCAGGGGGGAGACCCAGTACTTC.

This chain joins TRBV2 and TRBJ2-1; 11 bases fit TRBD2. Germline V lookup: CDR1 SNHLY, CDR2 FYNNEI. There are 15 residues in the CDR3. The ends lost 1 base at V and 8 bases at J; junction bases unmatched: 4. CDR3: CASSEGLAGGYEQFF. The CDR3, as DNA: TGTGCCAGCAGTGAAGGGCTAGCGGGAGGTTATGAGCAGTTCTTC.

The V call is TRBV5-1, the J call TRBJ2-5, with 8 positions matching TRBD2. The CDR3 contains 16 residues. Unmatched junction bases numbered 10, after V lost 4 bases and J lost 2 bases. Germline lookup yields CDR1 SGHRS and CDR2 YFSETQ. The CDR3 DNA reads TGCGCCAGCAGCCATCCCCAAGCGGGAGATCAAGAGACCCAGTACTTC. Translated, it gives CASSHPQAGDQETQYF.